These 31 T cell receptor beta chains originate from one sample sequenced in a study of T cell responses to AZD1222 COVID-19 vaccine. Sequenced by immunoSEQ multiplex PCR; TCRdb stores in-frame clones only, minus some. Of fewer than 120,000 clones listed, approximately 85% were seen once; the top ten hold 4% to 5%. This material consisted of peripheral blood, taken on day 0 of AZD1222 vaccination. The receptors were sampled from an adult in good health.

The gene calls are TRBV2 and TRBJ2-3, with a possible D match to TRBD2 (7 bases). The CDR3 extends over 15 amino acids. The germline V gene has CDR1 SNHLY and CDR2 FYNNEI. Trimming pared 5 bases from V and 2 bases from J, leaving 14 bases between. In DNA, the CDR3 is TGTGCCAGCAGTCGAGGGGGGGCGATCACAGATACGCAGTATTTT. This gives the protein CASSRGGAITDTQYF.

The V gene is TRBV5-1, the J gene TRBJ2-6, with D possibly matching TRBD1 (6 bases). The V gene's germline CDR1 is SGHRS and CDR2 YFSETQ. There are 17 residues in the CDR3. Trimming took 3 bases from V and 0 from J, leaving 13 bases between them. The CDR3 coding sequence is TGCGCCAGCAGCTCAGGGACACTCGGCTCTGGGGCCAACGTCCTGACTTTC. The encoded protein is CASSSGTLGSGANVLTF.

The rearrangement joins TRBV5-1 to TRBJ2-3, with 10 bases that match TRBD2. Germline CDR1 and CDR2: SGHRS and YFSETQ. The CDR3 consists of 17 residues. The junction had 10 bases not matched to a gene; V was cut back by 2 bases and J by 4 bases. This chain's CDR3 is CASSFTSSGGSPDTQYF. The CDR3 bases are TGCGCCAGCAGCTTTACTTCTAGCGGGGGTAGCCCAGATACGCAGTATTTT.

This chain joins TRBV9 and TRBJ2-3; no firm D call. V shed 4 bases and J shed 6 bases, with 15 bases lying between them. The CDR3 sequence is 14 residues long. The germline gives CDR1 SGDLS, CDR2 YYNGEE. CDR3 residues: CASSPRPNADTQYF. The CDR3 DNA is TGTGCCAGCAGCCCCCGCCCAAACGCGGATACGCAGTATTTT.

The rearrangement joins TRBV19 to TRBJ1-5, with 8 bases identical to TRBD1. J lost 2 bases, V lost 7 bases, and 10 bases had no gene match. CDR1 is LNHDA, CDR2 SQIVND, per germline (reference sequence). The CDR3 has 16 residues. The CDR3 DNA reads TGTGCCAGTACCCCCTCAGACAGGGGACGCAATCAGCCCCAGCATTTT. Translation gives CASTPSDRGRNQPQHF.

V and J are TRBV5-1 and TRBJ1-3; a weak D match, TRBD1 (5 bases). Trimming left V 3 bases short and J 0 bases short, with 13 bases between. The CDR3 extends over 16 amino acids. CDR1 and CDR2 (germline): SGHRS, YFSETQ. The CDR3: CASSSRTGVSGNTIYF. In DNA form, the CDR3 reads TGCGCCAGCAGCTCTCGTACAGGAGTCTCTGGAAACACCATATATTTT. The full variable domain, in which reference TRBV5-1 and TRBJ1-3 provide the parts outside the CDR3, is KAGVTQTPRYLIKTRGQQVTLSCSPISGHRSVSWYQQTPGQGLQFLFEYFSETQRNKGNFPGRFSGRQFSNSRSEMNVSTLELGDSALYLCASSSRTGVSGNTIYFGEGSWLTVV.

The chain couples TRBV19 to TRBJ1-1, with 7 positions matching TRBD1. This CDR3 comprises 15 residues. Trimming at V came to 3 bases and at J to 4 bases, leaving 8 bases not matched to a gene. Germline assignment: CDR1 LNHDA and CDR2 SQIVND (reference sequence). The CDR3 loop reads CASSIPQGVSTEAFF. The CDR3 DNA reads as TGTGCCAGTAGTATCCCCCAGGGGGTTTCCACTGAAGCTTTCTTT.

The rearrangement uses TRBV2 and TRBJ2-3, with D maybe TRBD2 (6 bases). Germline values: CDR1 SNHLY, CDR2 FYNNEI. The CDR3 runs 16 residues. V was trimmed by 8 bases and J by 0 bases, leaving 18 bases between them. CDR3 coding DNA: TGTGCCAGCCGGAGGGAGCTAGTGGGAAGCACAGATACGCAGTATTTT. Encoded protein: CASRRELVGSTDTQYF.

The V gene is TRBV6-5, the J gene TRBJ1-4, with TRBD1 as a possible D gene (5 bases). With 0 bases removed from V and 8 bases from J, the gap between germline ends came to 10 bases. This CDR3 has 14 amino acids. From germline, CDR1 is MNHEY and CDR2 SVGAGI. CDR3 sequence reads: CASSYSGPPEKLFF. CDR3 sequence (DNA): TGTGCCAGCAGTTACTCGGGGCCCCCAGAAAAACTGTTTTTT.

The rearrangement links TRBV6-6 to TRBJ1-3; D gene uncertain. Germline values: CDR1 MNHNY, CDR2 SVGAGI (reference sequence). This CDR3 is 16 amino acids long. V lost 5 bases and J 0 bases, leaving 14 bases between the germline ends. The CDR3 is CASSTRMTVSGNTIYF. As DNA, the CDR3 is TGTGCCAGCAGTACGAGGATGACCGTCTCTGGAAACACCATATATTTT.

The CDR3, as DNA: TGTGCCAGCAGTTTCAGGGAGAGACGAGAAAAACTGTTTTTT. Residues: CASSFRERREKLFF. The chain recombines TRBV28 with TRBJ1-4; possibly TRBD1 for D (5 bases). The CDR3 has 14 residues. CDR1 and CDR2 from the germline V gene are MDHEN and SYDVKM. Between the trimmed V and J ends, which lost 3 bases and 8 bases, there was a span of 13 bases.

This clone was detected only a few times. The V and J genes are TRBV14 and TRBJ1-2; TRBD1 aligns across 7 bases. Germline trimming cut 2 bases from V and 7 bases from J; bases unmatched to any gene: 7. CDR3 length: 14 amino acids. In germline, CDR1 is SGHDN, CDR2 FVKESK. The DNA of the CDR3 is TGTGCCAGCAGCCAACAGGGGGTGCTCCTTGGCTACACCTTC. This encodes CASSQQGVLLGYTF.

The count of this clone is one. The chain is built from TRBV3-1 (or the pseudogene TRBV3-2) and TRBJ1-3; D is undetermined. V shed 4 bases and J shed 0 bases, with 4 bases lying between them. This CDR3 has 13 amino acids. Germline loops: CDR1 LGHDT, CDR2 YNNKEL (reference sequence). The CDR3 spells CASSLNSGNTIYF. DNA of the CDR3: TGTGCCAGCAGCCTTAACTCTGGAAACACCATATATTTT.

This rearrangement joins TRBV5-6 to TRBJ1-1, with D unclear. Trimming took 0 bases from V and 1 from J, leaving 19 bases between them. Germline CDR1 is SGHDT and CDR2 is YYEEEE. This CDR3 is built from 18 residues. As DNA, the CDR3 is TGTGCCAGCAGCTTGGGCGGCGGGCGAGGTCGTAGGAACACTGAAGCTTTCTTT. Translating gives CASSLGGGRGRRNTEAFF.

V is TRBV18 and J is TRBJ1-1, with unresolved D. The CDR3 has 14 amino acids. V was pared by 4 bases and J by 7 bases, with 16 bases between. Germline CDR1 is KGHSH and CDR2 is LQKENI. This CDR3 reads CASSQNTAEFEAFF. DNA of the CDR3: TGTGCCAGCTCACAAAACACGGCGGAGTTTGAAGCTTTCTTT.

The V and J genes are TRBV14 and TRBJ2-1; 14 bases are shared with TRBD2. The CDR3 is made up of 15 amino acids. Trimming removed 1 base from V and 7 bases from J; junction bases left unmatched: 0. Germline lookup yields CDR1 SGHDN and CDR2 FVKESK. The CDR3 is CASSQGLAGGNEQFF. In nucleotides, the CDR3 is TGTGCCAGCAGCCAAGGACTAGCGGGAGGGAATGAGCAGTTCTTC.

V usage is TRBV6-1 and J usage is TRBJ2-3; D might be TRBD2 (6 bases). Between the trimmed V and J ends, which lost 4 bases and 5 bases, there was a span of 19 bases. CDR3 length: 16 amino acids. Germline-derived CDR1 and CDR2 are MNHNS and SASEGT. This CDR3 is CASSGTGGVRGDTQYF. CDR3 nucleotides: TGTGCCAGCAGTGGCACTGGAGGGGTCCGAGGAGATACGCAGTATTTT.

The chain recombines TRBV7-2 with TRBJ1-2, with 9 bases identical to TRBD1. The CDR3 runs to 16 residues. In germline, CDR1 is SGHTA, CDR2 FQGNSA. V dropped 4 bases and J dropped 5; count of bases not matched to a gene: 11. DNA for the CDR3: TGTGCCAGCAGCTCCCCCCCGGGACAGGGCTTTTATGGCTACACCTTC. Its translation is CASSSPPGQGFYGYTF.

CDR3 DNA sequence: TGTGCCAGCAGCTTAAATACAGGGGCGTTGGGCTACACCTTC. Translating it yields CASSLNTGALGYTF. The rearrangement links TRBV11-2 to TRBJ1-2; 7 positions match TRBD1. Germline CDR1 is SGHAT and CDR2 is FQNNGV. The length of the CDR3 is 14 residues. V shed 2 bases, J shed 8 bases, and the junction held 8 bases outside the gene matches.

The chain is built from TRBV28 and TRBJ1-6, with 9 bases identical to TRBD1. CDR3 length: 15 amino acids. Germline V CDR1 and CDR2: MDHEN, SYDVKM. Unmatched junction bases numbered 5, after V lost 4 bases and J lost 7 bases. CDR3 sequence (DNA): TGTGCCAGCAGTTCCGGGACAGGGATCAATTCACCCCTCCACTTT. Protein: CASSSGTGINSPLHF.

This clone was recorded a few times. The rearrangement links TRBV2 to TRBJ1-5; a weak D match, TRBD1 (5 bases). CDR1 and CDR2 from the germline V gene are SNHLY and FYNNEI. V dropped 3 bases and J dropped 3 bases, with 12 bases sitting between them. The CDR3 spans 15 residues. CDR3 nucleotides: TGTGCCAGCAGTGACTCAGGGTTCAACAATCAGCCCCAGCATTTT. This sequence encodes CASSDSGFNNQPQHF. Variable domain in full (rest from reference TRBV2 and TRBJ1-5): EPEVTQTPSHQVTQMGQEVILRCVPISNHLYFYWYRQILGQKVEFLVSFYNNEISEKSEIFDDQFSVERPDGSNFTLKIRSTKLEDSAMYFCASSDSGFNNQPQHFGDGTRLSIL.

The CDR3 sequence is CASSQEGSSYEQYF. CDR3 DNA sequence: TGTGCCAGCAGCCAAGAGGGGAGCTCCTACGAGCAGTACTTC. V gene TRBV7-8 combines with J gene TRBJ2-7; D might be TRBD1 or TRBD2, each matching 5 bases. The length of the CDR3 is 14 residues. Germline V gene lookup returns CDR1 SGHVS and CDR2 FQNEAQ. Trimming removed 5 bases at V and 0 bases at J, with 11 bases between. Complete variable domain (other parts from reference TRBV7-8 and TRBJ2-7): GAGVSQSPRYKVAKRGQDVALRCDPISGHVSLFWYQQALGQGPEFLTYFQNEAQLDKSGLPSDRFFAERPEGSVSTLKIQRTQQEDSAVYLCASSQEGSSYEQYFGPGTRLTVT.

The chain has TRBV30 and TRBJ2-7; D gene ambiguous. Germline CDR1 reads GTSNPN; CDR2 reads SVGIG (reference sequence). The length of the CDR3 is 12 residues. Trimming stripped 0 bases from V and 6 bases from J, with 9 bases between. The CDR3 sequence is CAWSVSRSEQYF. The CDR3 DNA reads TGTGCCTGGAGTGTATCCCGGTCCGAGCAGTACTTC. The variable domain in full, with the rest retrieved from reference TRBV30 and TRBJ2-7, is SQTIHQWPATLVQPVGSPLSLECTVEGTSNPNLYWYRQAAGRGLQLLFYSVGIGQISSEVPQNLSASRPQDRQFILSSKKLLLSDSGFYLCAWSVSRSEQYFGPGTRLTVT.

The V call is TRBV30, the J call TRBJ1-2, with D uncertain. Germline loops: CDR1 GTSNPN, CDR2 SVGIG (reference sequence). The ends were cut back, 2 bases at V and 6 bases at J, with 7 bases in the middle. The CDR3 is 11 residues long. The CDR3 loop reads CAWSQFNGYTF. The CDR3 nucleotides are TGTGCCTGGAGTCAATTTAATGGCTACACCTTC.

The V gene is TRBV7-2, the J gene TRBJ1-5, with D unresolved. The CDR3 contains 13 residues. In germline, CDR1 is SGHTA, CDR2 FQGNSA. V was shortened by 5 bases and J by 0 bases, with 5 bases between the two germline ends. For the CDR3, the DNA is TGTGCCAGCAGCCGACTTAGCAATCAGCCCCAGCATTTT. This gives the protein CASSRLSNQPQHF.

The chain recombines TRBV19 with TRBJ1-1; D unresolved. V was clipped by 4 bases and J by 3 bases, with 9 bases between them. The CDR3 spans 13 residues. Germline CDR1 and CDR2: LNHDA and SQIVND (reference sequence). CDR3 coding DNA: TGTGCCAGTAGTAACGTGGAGGACACTGAAGCTTTCTTT. It encodes CASSNVEDTEAFF.

The CDR3 region is CASSLPGGDASPLHF. In nucleotides, the CDR3 is TGTGCCAGCAGCTTGCCTGGGGGGGATGCCTCACCCCTCCACTTT. The chain links TRBV5-5 to TRBJ1-6, with D perhaps matching TRBD1 (5 bases). The V gene lost 1 base and the J gene lost 10 bases, with 15 bases spanning the gap. This CDR3 has 15 residues. Germline lookup yields CDR1 SGHKS and CDR2 YYEKEE (reference sequence).

This clone occurred a few times. The chain has TRBV30 and TRBJ2-1; 10 bases are shared with TRBD1. Unmatched junction bases numbered 6, after V lost 7 bases and J lost 9 bases. This CDR3 has 12 residues. In germline, CDR1 is GTSNPN, CDR2 SVGIG (reference sequence). The CDR3 loop reads CASETGGIEQFF. DNA for the CDR3: TGTGCCTCCGAGACAGGGGGCATTGAGCAGTTCTTC.

Written as DNA, the CDR3 is TGTGCCAGCTCACCACAGACCAGGGGGCGCGAAAGTGAGACCCAGTACTTC. Its protein product is CASSPQTRGRESETQYF. The V gene is TRBV18, the J gene TRBJ2-5; 8 bases are a match to TRBD1. V shed 1 base, J shed 5 bases, and the junction held 12 bases outside the gene matches. This CDR3 is built from 17 residues. Germline-derived CDR1 and CDR2 are KGHSH and LQKENI.

This clone has only a few counts. The V and J genes are TRBV19 and TRBJ1-5; 9 bases are a match to TRBD1. V lost 5 bases to trimming and J lost 6 bases; unmatched junction nucleotides: 8. CDR1 and CDR2 from the germline V gene are LNHDA and SQIVND (reference sequence). CDR3 length: 15 residues. The CDR3 region has the DNA TGTGCCAGTAGTCGGACCGGGACAGGGACTCAGCCCCAGCATTTT. Its translation is CASSRTGTGTQPQHF.

This clone showed up just once. The V call is TRBV9, the J call TRBJ1-6; possibly TRBD1 for D (5 bases). Trimming removed 3 bases from V and 0 bases from J, with 10 bases in between. Germline CDR1 is SGDLS and CDR2 is YYNGEE. The CDR3 runs 16 residues. The DNA of the CDR3 is TGTGCCAGCAGCGCCGACAGAAGCTCCTATAATTCACCCCTCCACTTT. It specifies CASSADRSSYNSPLHF.